These 10 T cell receptor beta chains share one sample of origin, sequenced in a study of early T cells in non-severe SARS-CoV-2 infection. Using its own MiXCR run on the 5' RACE reads, TCRdb lists one record per CDR3 protein. The sample consists of around 100,000 distinct CDR3 sequences, around 12% of them appearing once. The sample was whole blood. Receptors were obtained from an adult who was a healthcare worker with PCR-confirmed SARS-CoV-2 infection or an uninfected control (not recorded which).

V usage is TRBV6-2 or TRBV6-3 and J usage is TRBJ1-5, with D unresolved. Germline assignment: CDR1 MNHEY and CDR2 SVGEGT. The CDR3 has 13 residues. Trimming took 0 bases from V and 8 from J, leaving 8 bases between them. CDR3 sequence: CASSYSFEKPQHF. The DNA of the CDR3 is TGTGCCAGCAGTTACTCGTTTGAGAAGCCCCAGCATTTT.

This clonotype was detected a few times. Written as DNA, the CDR3 is TGCAGCCTGAGTACAGGGACTAGTTCTTACGAGCAGTACTTC. Its protein is CSLSTGTSSYEQYF. The chain recombines TRBV20-1 with TRBJ2-7; 8 bases are shared with TRBD2. Germline values: CDR1 DFQATT, CDR2 SNEGSKA (reference sequence). This CDR3 region has 14 residues.

This clonotype was picked up a small number of times. The J gene is TRBJ2-2, the V gene TRBV6-4, with 7 positions matching TRBD1. From germline, CDR1 is MRHNA and CDR2 SNTAGT. This CDR3 is built from 16 residues. Losses at the gene ends were 0 bases for V and 4 bases for J; bases not matched to a gene: 5. The CDR3 coding sequence is TGTGCCAGCAGTGACTCGGCGCAGGGGGTCACCGGGGAGCTGTTTTTT. Amino acids: CASSDSAQGVTGELFF.

In the case of this clonotype: This may arise from a read error, as a much more abundant clone is one base away. The J gene is TRBJ2-2, the V gene TRBV9, with TRBD1 as a possible D gene (6 bases). Germline lookup yields CDR1 SGDLS and CDR2 YYNGEE. There are 15 residues in the CDR3. CDR3 sequence: CASNVEGDNTGELFF. The CDR3 nucleotides are TGTGCCAGCAACGTAGAGGGGGACAACACCGGGGAGCTGTTTTTT.

Only a few counts were recorded for this clonotype. The chain carries TRBV24-1 and TRBJ2-1; D assignment may be TRBD1 or TRBD2 (5 bases each). The CDR3 has 15 residues. Deletions cut 0 bases from V and 2 bases from J, with 7 bases between. The germline V gene has CDR1 KGHDR and CDR2 SFDVKD. CDR3 protein: CATSDLGGPYNEQFF. The CDR3 DNA follows: TGTGCCACCAGTGATTTGGGGGGTCCCTACAATGAGCAGTTCTTC.

The rearrangement links TRBV18 to TRBJ2-7; 7 bases map to TRBD1. The CDR3 extends over 15 amino acids. V dropped 6 bases and J dropped 0; count of bases not matched to a gene: 8. Germline values: CDR1 KGHSH, CDR2 LQKENI. The CDR3 nucleotides are TGTGCCAGCTCCCTCACTGACAGGGCCTCCTACGAGCAGTACTTC. Translating gives CASSLTDRASYEQYF.

This clonotype showed up just a few times. This sequence joins TRBV9 and TRBJ2-4; the match to TRBD1 covers 7 bases. Germline assignment: CDR1 SGDLS and CDR2 YYNGEE. The CDR3 has 15 amino acids. J gave up 4 bases and V 3 bases, and 7 bases lay outside the gene matches. The CDR3 region is CASSGKQGWKNIQYF. The CDR3, as DNA: TGTGCCAGCAGCGGCAAACAGGGGTGGAAAAACATTCAGTACTTC.

This clonotype was counted at least ten times. The genes are TRBV12-3 or TRBV12-4 and TRBJ1-5; D call uncertain. Trimming stripped 6 bases from V and 8 bases from J, with 14 bases between. This CDR3 has 13 amino acids. CDR3 residues: CASSQNTGEPQHF. The CDR3 DNA reads TGTGCCAGCAGCCAAAACACCGGAGAGCCCCAGCATTTT.

This clonotype was recorded a few times. The V call is TRBV29-1, the J call TRBJ1-1, with no clear D. From germline, CDR1 is SQVTM and CDR2 ANQGSEA. Trimming took off 4 bases at V and 11 bases at J, with 11 bases between the two ends. The CDR3 extends over 10 amino acids. CDR3 amino acids: CSVAVPRAFF. The CDR3 DNA sequence: TGCAGCGTTGCGGTGCCCAGGGCTTTCTTT.

This chain connects TRBV5-1 to TRBJ1-1; 8 nucleotides line up with TRBD1. CDR1 and CDR2 (germline): SGHRS, YFSETQ. V shed 2 bases, J shed 4 bases, and the junction held 7 bases outside the gene matches. The CDR3 consists of 15 residues. The CDR3 spells CASSFGQGGGTEAFF. CDR3 in DNA: TGCGCCAGCAGCTTCGGACAGGGTGGCGGCACTGAAGCTTTCTTT. Based on the CDR3 plus reference TRBV5-1 and TRBJ1-1, the full variable domain is KAGVTQTPRYLIKTRGQQVTLSCSPISGHRSVSWYQQTPGQGLQFLFEYFSETQRNKGNFPGRFSGRQFSNSRSEMNVSTLELGDSALYLCASSFGQGGGTEAFFGQGTRLTVV.